The 20 T cell receptor beta chains below were found in one sample sequenced in a study of cytomegalovirus exposure and HLA in healthy donors. The PCR used 60 Vbeta and 13 Jbeta primers. The data were produced by immunoSEQ multiplex PCR, yet TCRdb's version contains in-frame clones alone and is incomplete. Of some 140,000 clones listed, about three quarters were seen once; the top ten hold about 2%. The sample comprised PBMCs. The origin of the receptors is a female donor in good health and CMV-seropositive.

The chain joins TRBV15 to TRBJ2-3; D remains ambiguous. CDR1 is LNHNV, CDR2 YYDKDF, per germline (reference sequence). This CDR3 has 16 amino acids. Trimming pared 0 bases from V and 1 base from J, leaving 11 bases between. The CDR3 DNA follows: TGTGCCACCAGCAGAGATCGACTTCAGCGCACAGATACGCAGTATTTT. Amino acid sequence: CATSRDRLQRTDTQYF.

This clone was found a few times. The J gene is TRBJ2-1, the V gene TRBV5-4, with 12 bases lining up with TRBD2. The CDR3 covers 16 residues. Germline assignment: CDR1 SGHNT and CDR2 YYREEE (reference sequence). V lost 4 bases and J lost 8; bases outside the gene matches: 10. The CDR3 sequence is CASSRPSGRAFDEQFF. The CDR3 DNA is TGTGCCAGCAGCCGTCCTAGCGGGAGGGCCTTCGATGAGCAGTTCTTC.

This clone was counted a few times. A junction boundary mismatches the germline segment, possibly from a read error. V gene TRBV6-1 combines with J gene TRBJ2-1; 8 bases are shared with TRBD1. In germline, CDR1 is MNHNS, CDR2 SASEGT. The CDR3 extends over 16 amino acids. The CDR3 nucleotides read TGTGCCAGCAGCGAAGGGGGACAGGTTGCGTACAATGAGCAGTTCTTC. This encodes CASSEGGQVAYNEQFF.

The V and J genes are TRBV5-8 and TRBJ2-3, with 11 nucleotides matching TRBD2. Germline CDR1 is SGHTS and CDR2 is YDEGEE. CDR3 length equals 15 residues. V gave up 4 bases and J gave up 2 bases; unmatched junction bases: 3. CDR3 sequence (DNA): TGTGCCAGCAGCCTGGGACTAGCGGCCACAGATACGCAGTATTTT. It is translated as CASSLGLAATDTQYF.

This clone was seen just once. This sequence joins TRBV7-2 and TRBJ2-4; D is possibly TRBD2 (6 bases). The V and J ends lost 1 base and 4 bases respectively, with 11 bases between them. Germline loops: CDR1 SGHTA, CDR2 FQGNSA. The CDR3 spans 15 residues. CDR3 protein: CASSLGGGQKNIQYF. CDR3 bases: TGTGCCAGCAGCTTAGGAGGAGGGCAGAAAAACATTCAGTACTTC. The full variable domain, completed using reference TRBV7-2 and TRBJ2-4, is GAGVSQSPSNKVTEKGKDVELRCDPISGHTALYWYRQSLGQGLEFLIYFQGNSAPDKSGLPSDRFSAERTGGSVSTLTIQRTQQEDSAVYLCASSLGGGQKNIQYFGAGTRLSVL.

The V and J genes are TRBV19 and TRBJ1-2; perhaps TRBD1 as D (5 bases). Trimming took off 7 bases at V and 5 bases at J, with 17 bases between the two ends. This CDR3 is 14 amino acids long. Germline V gene data show CDR1 as LNHDA and CDR2 as SQIVND (reference sequence). CDR3 nucleotide sequence: TGTGCCAGTACCGACGACCCAGGGTCGTATGGCTACACCTTC. The encoded protein is CASTDDPGSYGYTF.

The gene calls are TRBV7-2 and TRBJ2-3; D gene unclear. The V end lost 8 bases, the J end lost 2 bases, and 8 bases lay between the germline ends. In germline, CDR1 is SGHTA, CDR2 FQGNSA. The length of the CDR3 is 12 residues. This CDR3 reads CASASTTDTQYF. The CDR3 nucleotides read TGTGCCAGCGCTAGTACCACAGATACGCAGTATTTT.

The chain joins TRBV5-1 to TRBJ2-3, with TRBD2 matching 8 bases. The CDR3 consists of 17 residues. Germline loops: CDR1 SGHRS, CDR2 YFSETQ. Unmatched junction bases numbered 15, after V lost 9 bases and J lost 0 bases. The CDR3 spells CAKKGTSRRTSTDTQYF. The CDR3 DNA reads as TGCGCCAAAAAAGGGACTAGTCGGCGTACTAGCACAGATACGCAGTATTTT. The whole variable domain, filled in from reference TRBV5-1 and TRBJ2-3, reads KAGVTQTPRYLIKTRGQQVTLSCSPISGHRSVSWYQQTPGQGLQFLFEYFSETQRNKGNFPGRFSGRQFSNSRSEMNVSTLELGDSALYLCAKKGTSRRTSTDTQYFGPGTRLTVL.

The chain employs TRBV6-6 and TRBJ1-3, with D tentatively TRBD1 (6 bases). V lost 9 bases and J 2 bases, leaving 11 bases between the germline ends. Per the germline V gene, CDR1 is MNHNY and CDR2 is SVGAGI (reference sequence). This CDR3 spans 13 amino acids. This CDR3 reads CARTQGAGNTIYF. CDR3 coding DNA: TGTGCCAGGACACAGGGAGCTGGAAACACCATATATTTT.

The chain couples TRBV11-3 to TRBJ2-7, with D perhaps matching TRBD1 (6 bases). V was trimmed by 4 bases and J by 5 bases, leaving 15 bases between them. Germline assignment: CDR1 SGHNT and CDR2 YENEEA. This CDR3 comprises 14 residues. As DNA, the CDR3 is TGTGCCAGCAGCTCACAGGGAGCGAAGGACGAGCAGTACTTC. Translating gives CASSSQGAKDEQYF.

The chain uses TRBV6-1 and TRBJ2-7, with D perhaps TRBD1 (6 bases). Between the trimmed V and J ends, which lost 6 bases and 0 bases, there was a span of 15 bases. The CDR3 covers 15 residues. Germline V CDR1 and CDR2: MNHNS, SASEGT. The chain's CDR3 is CASRGATGLSYEQYF. In DNA form, the CDR3 reads TGTGCCAGCAGGGGAGCGACAGGCCTCTCCTACGAGCAGTACTTC.

This clone appeared once. Other nucleotide sequences in the sample specify the same CDR3. The gene calls are TRBV15 and TRBJ1-3, with unresolved D. The CDR3 covers 16 residues. Deletions cut 0 bases from V and 2 bases from J, with 11 bases between. Germline assignment: CDR1 LNHNV and CDR2 YYDKDF (reference sequence). The CDR3 loop is CATSRDGRETGNTIYF. The CDR3 bases are TGTGCCACCAGCAGAGATGGCCGGGAAACTGGAAACACCATATATTTT. Using reference TRBV15 and TRBJ1-3 for the parts outside the CDR3, the full variable domain is DAMVIQNPRYQVTQFGKPVTLSCSQTLNHNVMYWYQQKSSQAPKLLFHYYDKDFNNEADTPDNFQSRRPNTSFCFLDIRSPGLGDTAMYLCATSRDGRETGNTIYFGEGSWLTVV.

This clone has only a few counts. V usage is TRBV6-1 and J usage is TRBJ2-4, with 8 bases that match TRBD2. Germline loops: CDR1 MNHNS, CDR2 SASEGT. This CDR3 contains 14 residues. After removal of 11 bases from V and 8 bases from J, the junction contained 14 bases not matched to a gene. The CDR3 nucleotides read TGTGCCGTCGGGGGGGGGTATCGCTGGGACATTCAGTACTTC. It encodes CAVGGGYRWDIQYF.

The genes are TRBV28 and TRBJ1-3; maybe TRBD1 (6 bases). The CDR3 runs 17 residues. Looked up from germline, CDR1 is MDHEN and CDR2 is SYDVKM. V was clipped by 5 bases and J by 3 bases, with 20 bases between them. The CDR3 spells CASSPKQGMRNGNTIYF. In DNA, the CDR3 is TGTGCCAGCAGTCCAAAACAGGGTATGAGGAATGGAAACACCATATATTTT.

This chain uses TRBV27 with TRBJ2-1, with 7 bases aligning to TRBD1. Germline assignment: CDR1 MNHEY and CDR2 SMNVEV (reference sequence). CDR3 size: 13 residues. V lost 8 bases and J lost 12; bases outside the gene matches: 13. DNA for the CDR3: TGTGCCAGCTCGGGACAGCGTGACAAGGGGCAGTTCTTC. Translating it yields CASSGQRDKGQFF.

The CDR3 region has the DNA TGTGCCATCAGTGAGTCTCAGCGACCTCAAGAGACCCAGTACTTC. Protein sequence: CAISESQRPQETQYF. The chain uses TRBV10-3 and TRBJ2-5; D not resolved. Trimming shortened V by 0 bases and J by 2 bases, and 10 bases separated the two germline ends. Germline assignment: CDR1 ENHRY and CDR2 SYGVKD. The CDR3 totals 15 residues.

A word on this clone: One end of the junction does not line up with germline, which may come from a read error. DNA of the CDR3: TGTGCCAGCAGTAGGGGTCCTCAGAACGAGCAGTACTTC. Its protein is CASSRGPQNEQYF. The chain recombines TRBV10-3 with TRBJ2-7, with D perhaps TRBD1 (5 bases). The length of the CDR3 is 13 residues. CDR1 and CDR2 from the germline V gene are ENHRY and SYGVKD.

The chain has TRBV11-2 and TRBJ2-1, with D possibly matching TRBD2 (5 bases). Between the trimmed V and J ends, which lost 0 bases and 4 bases, there was a span of 10 bases. From germline, CDR1 is SGHAT and CDR2 FQNNGV. This CDR3 spans 15 amino acids. CDR3 nucleotide sequence: TGTGCCAGCAGCTTAGAACTAGTTAGTTACAATGAGCAGTTCTTC. Amino acid sequence: CASSLELVSYNEQFF.

This clone was seen a few times. The genes are TRBV27 and TRBJ2-5; TRBD1 matches 9 bases. The CDR3 has 15 residues. V lost 6 bases and J lost 4; bases outside the gene matches: 9. CDR1 is MNHEY and CDR2 is SMNVEV in the germline V gene (reference sequence). Here the CDR3 DNA reads TGTGCCAGCAGCCCCGGGACAGGGCGGGGAGAGACCCAGTACTTC. Its translation is CASSPGTGRGETQYF.

This clone was detected a few times. The CDR3 coding sequence is TGTGCCTGGAGTGTACGTGACAGGGCGACGATAGCCAAAAACATTCAGTACTTC. Encoded protein: CAWSVRDRATIAKNIQYF. The rearrangement uses TRBV30 and TRBJ2-4; 7 bases are a match to TRBD1. With V trimmed by 0 bases and J by 0 bases, 11 bases remained unmatched. Per germline, CDR1 GTSNPN and CDR2 SVGIG (reference sequence). This CDR3 has 18 residues.